This T cell receptor (beta chain) emerged from a study of T cell responses to AZD1222 COVID-19 vaccine. Findings and limits, study-wide: Clonal diversity was possibly underestimated, and the donors were mostly white British, with more females. Repertoire sampling was restricted to post-peak T cell response timepoints.

Remarks on this clone: What it binds is unknown.

The assay was immunoSEQ multiplex PCR, and TCRdb's table has in-frame clones only and misses some. Of approximately 70,000 clones listed, around 84% are singletons. The input for sequencing was peripheral blood, taken on day 0 of AZD1222 vaccination. The clonotype comes from an adult in good health.

The CDR3 DNA reads TGTGCCAGCAGCTTAAGGGCGGGAGCCAACCTAGACCCCCACGAGCAGTACTTC. Protein product: CASSLRAGANLDPHEQYF. This rearrangement joins TRBV7-8 to TRBJ2-7; TRBD2 matches at 7 bases. V lost 2 bases to trimming and J lost 5 bases; unmatched junction nucleotides: 18. This CDR3 has 18 amino acids. CDR1 and CDR2 from the germline V gene are SGHVS and FQNEAQ. The whole variable domain, filled in from reference TRBV7-8 and TRBJ2-7, reads GAGVSQSPRYKVAKRGQDVALRCDPISGHVSLFWYQQALGQGPEFLTYFQNEAQLDKSGLPSDRFFAERPEGSVSTLKIQRTQQEDSAVYLCASSLRAGANLDPHEQYFGPGTRLTVT.